The clone carrying this T cell receptor beta chain has more than one count but fewer than ten. Its antigen is currently unknown. The V gene's germline CDR1 is MGHRA and CDR2 YSYEKL. Between the trimmed V and J ends, which lost 1 base and 0 bases, there was a span of 7 bases. The CDR3 runs 15 residues. The data stem from a study of T cell repertoires in cytomegalovirus infection. TCRdb used MiXCR to reprocess the reads, holding one entry per CDR3 protein. Among roughly 310,000 distinct CDR3 sequences listed, about 29% were seen once. The gene calls are TRBV4-1 and TRBJ1-3; no clear D. The TCR originated in a human donor in good health (CMV status not recorded). Some clones in this sample may be carry-over from other donors' samples. The sequences come from cultured PBMCs, collected from culture after CMV antigen stimulation. The CDR3 region is CASSQVVSSGNTIYF. In DNA form, the CDR3 reads TGCGCCAGCAGCCAAGTGGTTTCCTCTGGAAACACCATATATTTT.